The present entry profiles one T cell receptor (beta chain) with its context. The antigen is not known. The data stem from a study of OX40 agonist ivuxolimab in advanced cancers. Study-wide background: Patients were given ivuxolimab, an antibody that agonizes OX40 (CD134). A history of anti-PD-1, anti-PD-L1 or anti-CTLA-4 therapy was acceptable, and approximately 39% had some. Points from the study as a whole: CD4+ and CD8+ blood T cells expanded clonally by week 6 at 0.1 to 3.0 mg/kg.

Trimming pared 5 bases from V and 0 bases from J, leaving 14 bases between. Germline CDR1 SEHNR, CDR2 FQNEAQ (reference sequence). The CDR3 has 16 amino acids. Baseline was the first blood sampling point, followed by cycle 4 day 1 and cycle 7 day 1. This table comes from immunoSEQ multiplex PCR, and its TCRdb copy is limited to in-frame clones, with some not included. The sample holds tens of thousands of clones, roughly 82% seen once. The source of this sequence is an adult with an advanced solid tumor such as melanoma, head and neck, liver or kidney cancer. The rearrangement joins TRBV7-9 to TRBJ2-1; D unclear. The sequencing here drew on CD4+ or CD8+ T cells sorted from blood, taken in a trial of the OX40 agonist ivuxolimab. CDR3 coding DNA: TGTGCCAGCAGCCCCTGGTATGCGAGCTCCTACAATGAGCAGTTCTTC. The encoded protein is CASSPWYASSYNEQFF.